A single sample gave rise to the 2 T cell receptor beta chains below, sequenced in a study of T cell responses to AZD1222 COVID-19 vaccine. The table came from immunoSEQ multiplex PCR; TCRdb's copy has only in-frame clones and leaves some out. The table lists some 150,000 clones, more than 90% of them singletons, with 15% to 20% in the top ten. Here the sequenced sample was peripheral blood, taken on day 0 of AZD1222 vaccination. The receptors derive from an adult in good health.

V usage is TRBV5-8 and J usage is TRBJ2-2; D remains ambiguous. Germline assignment: CDR1 SGHTS and CDR2 YDEGEE. Deletions cut 5 bases from V and 0 bases from J, with 8 bases between. This CDR3 is built from 14 residues. Here the CDR3 reads CASRHPTNTGELFF. The DNA of the CDR3 is TGTGCCAGCAGACATCCAACGAACACCGGGGAGCTGTTTTTT.

The chain combines TRBV25-1 with TRBJ1-2; a weak D match, TRBD1 (6 bases). V dropped 6 bases and J dropped 7 bases, with 18 bases sitting between them. Germline V CDR1 and CDR2: MGHDK, SYGVNS. CDR3 length: 14 amino acids. Here the CDR3 DNA reads TGTGCCAGCAGCATGGGGGGGCCCGCTAGTGGCTACACCTTC. Protein: CASSMGGPASGYTF.